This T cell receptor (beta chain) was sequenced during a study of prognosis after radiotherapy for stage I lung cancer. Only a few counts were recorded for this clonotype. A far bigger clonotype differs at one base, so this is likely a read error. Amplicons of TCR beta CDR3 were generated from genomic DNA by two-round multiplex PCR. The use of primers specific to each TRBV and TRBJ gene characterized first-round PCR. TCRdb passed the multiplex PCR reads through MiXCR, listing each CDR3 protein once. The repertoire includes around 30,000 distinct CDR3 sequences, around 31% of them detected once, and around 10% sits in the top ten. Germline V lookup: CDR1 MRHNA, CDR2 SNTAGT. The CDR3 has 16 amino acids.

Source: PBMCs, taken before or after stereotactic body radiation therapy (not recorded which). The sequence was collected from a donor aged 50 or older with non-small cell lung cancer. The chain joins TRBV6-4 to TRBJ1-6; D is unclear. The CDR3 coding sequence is TGTACCAGCAGTTACTCCGGCGCAGGCGGGAATTCACCCCTCCACTTT. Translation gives CTSSYSGAGGNSPLHF.